These 30 T cell receptor beta chains originate from one sample sequenced in a study of blood T cell repertoires in COVID-19. Produced via immunoSEQ multiplex PCR; TCRdb's table is partial and in-frame only. Of some 40,000 clones listed, around 90% are singletons. Input material: peripheral blood. These receptors all stem from a man between 50 and 59 years old with COVID-19, enrolled during active disease.

The chain employs TRBV2 and TRBJ1-5; TRBD1 matches 8 bases. The CDR3 is 14 amino acids. The germline V gene encodes CDR1 SNHLY and CDR2 FYNNEI. The J segment lost 7 bases and the V segment lost 6 bases, leaving 8 bases of the junction unmatched. The CDR3 reads CASSAGTGGQPQHF. In DNA, the CDR3 is TGTGCCAGCAGCGCCGGGACAGGCGGGCAGCCCCAGCATTTT.

V is TRBV6-2 or TRBV6-3 and J is TRBJ1-5; 10 positions agree with TRBD1. V shed 2 bases and J 6 bases; nucleotides not matched to a gene: 4. Germline V lookup: CDR1 MNHEY, CDR2 SVGEGT. The CDR3 extends over 15 amino acids. CDR3: CASSYAGQGGQPQHF. DNA for the CDR3: TGTGCCAGCAGTTACGCCGGACAGGGGGGTCAGCCCCAGCATTTT.

V gene TRBV3-1 (or the pseudogene TRBV3-2) combines with J gene TRBJ2-3; 7 bases are shared with TRBD1. The CDR3 spans 15 residues. The trim removed 1 base at V and 3 bases at J, leaving 4 bases unmatched. Germline V gene lookup returns CDR1 LGHDT and CDR2 YNNKEL (reference sequence). The CDR3 nucleotides read TGTGCCAGCAGCCAAGGGGGACAGCCTACAGATACGCAGTATTTT. Translated, it gives CASSQGGQPTDTQYF.

The chain employs TRBV20-1 and TRBJ2-7, with D perhaps matching TRBD1 (6 bases). Germline V gene sequence: CDR1 DFQATT, CDR2 SNEGSKA (reference sequence). V dropped 6 bases and J dropped 7 bases, with 10 bases sitting between them. This CDR3 comprises 10 residues. The CDR3 region is CSAKGQEQYF. The CDR3 DNA is TGCAGTGCCAAAGGACAGGAGCAGTACTTC.

V is TRBV4-2 and J is TRBJ2-1; 11 bases are a match to TRBD2. The germline V gene has CDR1 LGHNA and CDR2 YNFKEQ. This CDR3 has 15 amino acids. The V segment lost 1 base and the J segment 12 bases; nucleotides outside the gene matches: 8. The CDR3 DNA reads TGTGCCAGCAGCCAAGGGGCGCTAGCGGGAGGTCGGCAGTTCTTC. Translating gives CASSQGALAGGRQFF.

This CDR3 is CASSLGAGHEKLFF. DNA of the CDR3: TGCGCCAGCAGCTTGGGGGCAGGGCATGAAAAACTGTTTTTT. This chain links TRBV5-1 with TRBJ1-4; TRBD1 is a possible D gene (5 bases). Germline CDR1 SGHRS, CDR2 YFSETQ. Trimming took off 0 bases at V and 6 bases at J, with 9 bases between the two ends. This CDR3 is 14 amino acids long.

The chain links TRBV18 to TRBJ2-7; D is perhaps TRBD2 (6 bases). CDR3 length: 16 amino acids. Trimming cost V 1 base and J 5 bases, with 18 bases left between them. Germline-derived CDR1 and CDR2 are KGHSH and LQKENI. The CDR3 sequence: CASSPRIQRVRDEQYF. The CDR3 bases are TGTGCCAGCTCACCACGTATACAGCGGGTCAGGGACGAGCAGTACTTC.

This rearrangement joins TRBV6-5 to TRBJ1-4; perhaps TRBD1 as D (5 bases). CDR1 is MNHEY, CDR2 SVGAGI, per germline. The CDR3 contains 14 residues. Trimming cost V 6 bases and J 8 bases, with 16 bases left between them. As DNA, the CDR3 is TGTGCCAGCAGCATGACACGGGGGGTCGAAAAACTGTTTTTT. Its translation is CASSMTRGVEKLFF.

This chain connects TRBV5-1 to TRBJ1-1, with D possibly TRBD1 on 5 matching bases. V gave up 0 bases and J gave up 1 base, with 10 bases separating them. Germline values: CDR1 SGHRS, CDR2 YFSETQ. The CDR3 contains 15 residues. The CDR3 nucleotides read TGCGCCAGCAGCTTGGTAGGGGCGCGGAACACTGAAGCTTTCTTT. Translated: CASSLVGARNTEAFF.

The genes are TRBV7-3 and TRBJ2-1, with 9 bases fitting TRBD1. There are 15 residues in the CDR3. Germline values: CDR1 SGHTA, CDR2 FQGTGA. V lost 5 bases to trimming and J lost 4 bases; unmatched junction nucleotides: 6. CDR3 region: CASSPTGGHYNEQFF. CDR3 coding DNA: TGTGCCAGCAGCCCGACAGGGGGACATTACAATGAGCAGTTCTTC.

V is TRBV9 and J is TRBJ1-2, with a tentative D call TRBD1 (6 bases). Per germline, CDR1 SGDLS and CDR2 YYNGEE. Trimming stripped 1 base from V and 0 bases from J, with 10 bases between. The CDR3 contains 15 residues. In nucleotides, the CDR3 is TGTGCCAGCAGCGTATATTGGACAGCTAACTATGGCTACACCTTC. Protein product: CASSVYWTANYGYTF.

The chain carries TRBV7-3 and TRBJ2-1, with TRBD2 identical over 11 bases. From germline, CDR1 is SGHTA and CDR2 FQGTGA. The CDR3 loop spans 15 amino acids. The V segment lost 3 bases and the J segment 4 bases; nucleotides outside the gene matches: 2. This CDR3 reads CASSFTSGRYNEQFF. The CDR3 DNA sequence: TGTGCCAGCAGCTTTACTAGCGGGAGATACAATGAGCAGTTCTTC.

The chain couples TRBV9 to TRBJ2-7, with D perhaps TRBD1 (8 bases). Germline V gene sequence: CDR1 SGDLS, CDR2 YYNGEE. The CDR3 is made up of 16 amino acids. V shed 1 base and J shed 5 bases, with 19 bases lying between them. The CDR3 bases are TGTGCCAGCAGCGTACGGGGGGACAGGATTTCAAACGAGCAGTACTTC. This translates into CASSVRGDRISNEQYF.

The rearrangement uses TRBV6-6 and TRBJ1-4; a possible D gene is TRBD1 (5 bases). The germline CDR1 and CDR2 sequences are MNHNY and SVGAGI (reference sequence). V lost 5 bases and J 13 bases, leaving 14 bases between the germline ends. CDR3 length: 12 residues. This CDR3 is CASSVQGLLLFF. DNA for the CDR3: TGTGCCAGCAGTGTTCAGGGATTGTTACTGTTTTTT.

The chain couples TRBV7-9 to TRBJ2-1; 10 bases are shared with TRBD2. J lost 5 bases, V lost 3 bases, and 10 bases had no gene match. CDR3 size: 17 residues. The germline CDR1 and CDR2 sequences are SEHNR and FQNEAQ (reference sequence). The CDR3 DNA follows: TGTGCCAGCAGCTTTACCCTAGCGGGAGTCGGTCACAATGAGCAGTTCTTC. It codes for CASSFTLAGVGHNEQFF.

CDR3 sequence reads: CASKYSGGDGYTF. The CDR3 coding sequence is TGTGCCAGCAAGTACTCGGGGGGCGACGGCTACACCTTC. J is TRBJ1-2 and V is TRBV2, with D possibly matching TRBD1 (6 bases). Germline V gene sequence: CDR1 SNHLY, CDR2 FYNNEI. With 7 bases removed from V and 8 bases from J, the gap between germline ends came to 17 bases. This CDR3 is built from 13 residues.

The chain links TRBV5-5 to TRBJ1-3; 7 bases align to TRBD1. Germline V CDR1 and CDR2: SGHKS, YYEKEE (reference sequence). V lost 4 bases, J lost 0 bases, and 4 bases stayed unmatched. CDR3 size: 15 residues. CDR3 in amino acids: CASSQGQTSGNTIYF. In DNA form, the CDR3 reads TGTGCCAGCAGCCAGGGACAGACCTCTGGAAACACCATATATTTT.

The CDR3 reads CASSLVQTSGTQETQYF. In nucleotides, the CDR3 is TGTGCCAGCAGTTTAGTGCAGACTAGCGGCACCCAAGAGACCCAGTACTTC. The chain couples TRBV27 to TRBJ2-5; TRBD2 matches 9 bases. The CDR3 spans 17 residues. Germline V gives CDR1 MNHEY, CDR2 SMNVEV (reference sequence). Losses at the gene ends were 2 bases for V and 1 base for J; bases not matched to a gene: 8.

The chain links TRBV7-9 to TRBJ2-2; D not resolved. The length of the CDR3 is 14 residues. Germline V gives CDR1 SEHNR, CDR2 FQNEAQ (reference sequence). Trimming cost V 0 bases and J 6 bases, with 8 bases left between them. The CDR3 region has the DNA TGTGCCAGCAGCTTAGCTGGCCGCCCCGGGGAGCTGTTTTTT. This codes for CASSLAGRPGELFF.

This sequence joins TRBV2 and TRBJ2-7; TRBD1 is a possible D gene (5 bases). This CDR3 comprises 14 residues. V was shortened by 3 bases and J by 6 bases, with 15 bases between the two germline ends. Germline V CDR1 and CDR2: SNHLY, FYNNEI. CDR3 coding DNA: TGTGCCAGCAGTGAGGCCACATGGCAGGGCGAGCAGTACTTC. As protein: CASSEATWQGEQYF.

This clone was counted only a few times. This chain connects TRBV2 to TRBJ2-7; TRBD2 matches at 8 bases. The V and J ends lost 6 bases and 3 bases, in that order; junction bases with no gene match: 1. From germline, CDR1 is SNHLY and CDR2 FYNNEI. CDR3 length: 12 residues. The CDR3 is CASRLADYEQYF. The CDR3 DNA is TGTGCCAGCAGACTAGCGGACTACGAGCAGTACTTC.

This clone has a handful of counts. The chain recombines TRBV6-6 with TRBJ1-5, with D unresolved. V was pared by 10 bases and J by 3 bases, with 16 bases between. The CDR3 spans 14 residues. The germline gives CDR1 MNHNY, CDR2 SVGAGI (reference sequence). This CDR3 reads CATLDGQLNQPQHF. The CDR3 DNA is TGTGCCACCCTGGATGGGCAGCTCAATCAGCCCCAGCATTTT.

This clone was counted only a few times. This sequence joins TRBV6-2 or TRBV6-3 and TRBJ2-1; 14 bases are shared with TRBD2. CDR1 MNHEY and CDR2 SVGEGT come from the germline V gene. J was trimmed by 6 bases and V by 2 bases; bases with no gene match: 9. The CDR3 covers 18 residues. In nucleotides, the CDR3 is TGTGCCAGCAGTTACGGACTAGCGGGAGGTTATATTTTCAATGAGCAGTTCTTC. It translates to CASSYGLAGGYIFNEQFF.

This sequence joins TRBV27 and TRBJ2-1; D is possibly TRBD1 (6 bases). Trimming took 7 bases from V and 4 from J, leaving 17 bases between them. Per the germline V gene, CDR1 is MNHEY and CDR2 is SMNVEV (reference sequence). The CDR3 is 15 residues long. CDR3 DNA sequence: TGTGCCAGCATTGCTCAGGGGCCAAAGTACAATGAGCAGTTCTTC. Amino acid sequence: CASIAQGPKYNEQFF.

The V call is TRBV18, the J call TRBJ2-1, with TRBD2 identical over 7 bases. J gave up 8 bases and V 6 bases, and 16 bases lay outside the gene matches. CDR3 length equals 16 residues. Germline assignment: CDR1 KGHSH and CDR2 LQKENI. CDR3 nucleotides: TGTGCCAGCTCCCCTCCCGAGCGGGACTACGGAGATGAGCAGTTCTTC. Protein sequence: CASSPPERDYGDEQFF.

This rearrangement joins TRBV29-1 to TRBJ2-7; D gene uncertain. V lost 7 bases to trimming and J lost 7 bases, with 26 bases between them. Germline loops: CDR1 SQVTM, CDR2 ANQGSEA. The CDR3 is 15 residues long. The CDR3 spells CSALTRRNGPEEQYF. Here the CDR3 DNA reads TGCAGCGCCCTAACGAGAAGAAACGGTCCGGAGGAGCAGTACTTC.

The genes are TRBV5-6 and TRBJ2-5, with a possible D match to TRBD1 (5 bases). Germline V gene sequence: CDR1 SGHDT, CDR2 YYEEEE. The CDR3 length is 15 residues. V lost 1 base and J 2 bases, leaving 12 bases between the germline ends. Here the CDR3 DNA reads TGTGCCAGCAGCTTGAGGTACAGGCTTCAAGAGACCCAGTACTTC. Translated, it gives CASSLRYRLQETQYF.

V and J are TRBV30 and TRBJ2-1, with D tentatively TRBD2 (5 bases). V dropped 4 bases and J dropped 5 bases, with 12 bases sitting between them. CDR1 GTSNPN and CDR2 SVGIG come from the germline V gene (reference sequence). The CDR3 consists of 13 residues. Here the CDR3 reads CAWNGRANNEQFF. In nucleotides, the CDR3 is TGTGCCTGGAACGGGCGGGCGAACAATGAGCAGTTCTTC.

The V call is TRBV3-1 (or the pseudogene TRBV3-2), the J call TRBJ1-5, with D hard to call. The CDR3 has 12 residues. Per the germline V gene, CDR1 is LGHDT and CDR2 is YNNKEL (reference sequence). V lost 2 bases to trimming and J lost 5 bases, with 4 bases between them. The CDR3 region is CASSQSDQPQHF. In nucleotides, the CDR3 is TGTGCCAGCAGCCAATCGGATCAGCCCCAGCATTTT.

The chain recombines TRBV27 with TRBJ2-7; 7 bases are shared with TRBD2. Germline assignment: CDR1 MNHEY and CDR2 SMNVEV (reference sequence). This CDR3 has 15 residues. J lost 4 bases, V lost 0 bases, and 6 bases had no gene match. DNA of the CDR3: TGTGCCAGCAGTTTATCACCGGGACTAAAATACGAGCAGTACTTC. As protein: CASSLSPGLKYEQYF.